The source of this T cell receptor beta chain is a study of spatial heterogeneity in lung cancer. Study context: The study consistently detected more beta-chain than alpha-chain sequences. Study results and limitations: Follow-up blood showed ubiquitous expanded tumor TCRs less than blood at resection did.

The CDR3 extends over 15 amino acids. CDR1 DFQATT and CDR2 SNEGSKA come from the germline V gene (reference sequence). V dropped 2 bases and J dropped 7 bases, with 17 bases sitting between them. The sample's time point: sample taken at primary tumor resection. No cells were sorted before sequencing. The whole RNA sequenced was extracted from tumor, nontumor lung or frozen PBMC. There were 72 donors, all of them untreated patients with early-stage non-small cell lung cancer. TCR cDNA molecules were tagged individually, and each one carried a unique molecular identifier. TCRdb re-analysed the 5' RACE reads in MiXCR, keeping a single row per CDR3 protein. Altogether about 38,000 distinct CDR3 sequences are present, around 7.5% being singletons, with the ten largest covering 28%. This clonotype came up many times. Its specificity is not known.

This TCR was sampled from a male donor with early-stage non-small cell lung cancer. The sequencing here drew on PBMCs, taken at surgery. J is TRBJ2-2 and V is TRBV20-1; D is ambiguous. CDR3 bases: TGCAGTGCTAGATTTAAATTTGGTTTAGGCGGGGAGCTGTTTTTT. As protein: CSARFKFGLGGELFF.